Listed below are T cell receptor beta chains from one sample, sequenced in a study of blood T cell repertoires in COVID-19. Sequencing used immunoSEQ multiplex PCR; TCRdb keeps in-frame clones, though not all of them. The sample carries over 250,000 clones, over 85% recorded once. Sequenced material: PBMCs or T cells enriched from blood (not recorded which). Every receptor here comes from an older woman who had recovered from COVID-19. The CDR3 runs from the conserved cysteine through the conserved F or W. D genes are given only for firm matches. For some rows the clone size is stated as once, few or many, or as a class when expanded; others skip it.

j_call clone_size d_call v_call cdr3_aa cdr3_nt
TRBJ2-2 once NA TRBV6-5 CASSFGTLNTGELFF TGTGCCAGCAGTTTTGGGACTCTCAACACCGGGGAGCTGTTTTTT
TRBJ2-2 NA NA TRBV3-1/TRBV3-2 CASSSTRLSEANTGELFF TGTGCCAGCAGCTCGACTAGGCTGTCCGAAGCGAACACCGGGGAGCTGTTTTTT
TRBJ1-1 NA NA TRBV2 CASSDSGVGKEAFF TGTGCCAGCAGTGATTCAGGGGTTGGAAAGGAAGCTTTCTTT
TRBJ1-1 few NA TRBV28 CASSSRTAEAFF TGTGCCAGCAGTTCTAGGACAGCTGAAGCTTTCTTT
TRBJ2-2 NA TRBD2 TRBV27 CASRTSGLTGELFF TGTGCCAGCAGAACTAGCGGGTTGACCGGGGAGCTGTTTTTT
TRBJ2-6 NA NA TRBV24-1 CATSEAGANVLTF TGTGCCACCAGTGAGGCAGGGGCCAACGTCCTGACTTTC
TRBJ2-2 NA NA TRBV7-8 CASSAGGTGELFF TGTGCCAGCAGCGCTGGAGGCACCGGGGAGCTGTTTTTT
TRBJ2-1 NA NA TRBV27 CASSLWGRYDEQFF TGTGCCAGCAGTTTATGGGGCAGGTACGATGAGCAGTTCTTC
TRBJ1-3 NA TRBD1 TRBV5-1 CASSLGTGLSGNTIYF TGCGCCAGCAGCCTCGGGACAGGCCTCTCTGGAAACACCATATATTTT
TRBJ2-3 NA NA TRBV12-2 CASRLVEDTDTQYF TGTGCAAGTCGCTTAGTAGAGGACACAGATACGCAGTATTTT
TRBJ1-6 NA NA TRBV7-6 CASSLVRGFNSPLHF TGTGCCAGCAGCTTAGTGAGAGGGTTTAATTCACCCCTCCACTTT
TRBJ1-3 NA NA TRBV11-2 CASSLVYSPYGNTIYF TGTGCCAGCAGCTTAGTGTACAGCCCATATGGAAACACCATATATTTT
TRBJ2-7 NA NA TRBV19 CASSMRVGSYEQYF TGTGCCAGTAGTATGAGGGTAGGGTCCTACGAGCAGTACTTC
TRBJ2-7 NA NA TRBV27 CASSLQRSYEQYF TGTGCCAGCAGTTTACAGCGGTCCTACGAGCAGTACTTC
TRBJ2-7 NA NA TRBV14 CASSPPLGTSYEQYF TGTGCCAGCAGCCCCCCCCTAGGCACTTCCTACGAGCAGTACTTC
TRBJ1-1 NA NA TRBV28 CASSFNSDYEAFF TGTGCCAGCAGTTTTAACAGCGACTATGAAGCTTTCTTT
TRBJ2-3 NA TRBD2 TRBV20-1 CSASTGGWTDTQYF TGCAGTGCTAGTACGGGAGGGTGGACAGATACGCAGTATTTT
TRBJ1-1 NA TRBD1 TRBV2 CASSYTGESTEAFF TGTGCCAGCAGTTATACAGGGGAATCCACTGAAGCTTTCTTT
TRBJ2-3 few TRBD2 TRBV28 CASSPTLSGGPSTQYF TGTGCCAGCAGTCCTACACTGTCGGGAGGGCCGAGTACGCAGTATTTT
TRBJ1-6 NA NA TRBV4-1 CASSQVYSPLHF TGCGCCAGCAGCCAAGTATATTCACCCCTCCACTTT
TRBJ1-6 NA NA TRBV7-2 CASSPRQGGFNSPLHF TGTGCCAGCAGCCCTCGCCAGGGCGGCTTTAATTCACCCCTCCACTTT
TRBJ1-5 NA NA TRBV4-1 CASSQDRGNQPQHF TGCGCCAGCAGCCAAGACAGGGGCAATCAGCCCCAGCATTTT
TRBJ2-2 once NA TRBV5-4 CASSLYPTFGGELFF TGTGCCAGCAGCTTGTATCCGACATTTGGCGGGGAGCTGTTTTTT
TRBJ2-7 NA TRBD2 TRBV12-3/TRBV12-4 CASSFSGTYEQYF TGTGCCAGCAGTTTTAGCGGGACCTACGAGCAGTACTTC
TRBJ2-5 NA NA TRBV3-1/TRBV3-2 CASSQDLAQETQYF TGTGCCAGCAGCCAAGATCTAGCACAAGAGACCCAGTACTTC
TRBJ1-4 few TRBD1 TRBV27 CASSQGQKNEKLFF TGTGCCAGCAGTCAGGGACAGAAGAATGAAAAACTGTTTTTT
TRBJ2-1 NA TRBD1 TRBV28 CASGPGTGGGYNEQFF TGTGCCAGCGGCCCCGGGACAGGGGGCGGATACAATGAGCAGTTCTTC
TRBJ2-1 NA TRBD2 TRBV6-5 CASSYFIRGAYNEQFF TGTGCCAGCAGTTACTTCATCCGGGGGGCCTACAATGAGCAGTTCTTC
TRBJ1-5 NA TRBD1 TRBV28 CASSFFGTVSNQPQHF TGTGCCAGCAGTTTTTTTGGGACAGTAAGCAATCAGCCCCAGCATTTT
TRBJ2-3 NA TRBD2 TRBV5-1 CASSFSGGLTDTQYF TGCGCCAGCAGCTTTAGCGGGGGGTTAACAGATACGCAGTATTTT
TRBJ2-2 NA NA TRBV12-5 CASGLVRVAENTGELFF TGTGCTAGTGGTTTGGTACGGGTAGCGGAGAACACCGGGGAGCTGTTTTTT
TRBJ2-7 NA NA TRBV27 CASSFQGVPSREQYF TGTGCCAGCAGTTTTCAGGGCGTCCCTTCACGGGAGCAGTACTTC
TRBJ2-3 once NA TRBV7-9 CASSLTGFTDTQYF TGTGCCAGCAGCTTGACAGGATTCACAGATACGCAGTATTTT
TRBJ2-7 NA NA TRBV5-1 CASSLVLGQFSYEQYF TGCGCCAGCAGCTTGGTTCTAGGTCAGTTTTCCTACGAGCAGTACTTC
TRBJ1-1 once TRBD1 TRBV7-3 CASSDNRQGRTEAFF TGTGCCAGCAGCGACAACAGACAGGGGCGAACTGAAGCTTTCTTT
TRBJ1-2 once NA TRBV10-2 CASSGEIDTKPYGYTF TGCGCCAGCAGTGGGGAGATAGATACCAAACCCTATGGCTACACCTTC
TRBJ1-5 NA NA TRBV28 CASSLKGYNQPQHF TGTGCCAGCAGTTTGAAGGGGTACAATCAGCCCCAGCATTTT
TRBJ2-7 few TRBD1 TRBV5-1 CASSLESGRGLFYEQYF TGCGCCAGCAGCTTGGAATCGGGCAGGGGGCTATTCTACGAGCAGTACTTC
TRBJ2-5 NA TRBD2 TRBV7-2 CVSTNSGGPETQYF TGTGTCAGCACAAATAGCGGGGGGCCCGAGACCCAGTACTTC